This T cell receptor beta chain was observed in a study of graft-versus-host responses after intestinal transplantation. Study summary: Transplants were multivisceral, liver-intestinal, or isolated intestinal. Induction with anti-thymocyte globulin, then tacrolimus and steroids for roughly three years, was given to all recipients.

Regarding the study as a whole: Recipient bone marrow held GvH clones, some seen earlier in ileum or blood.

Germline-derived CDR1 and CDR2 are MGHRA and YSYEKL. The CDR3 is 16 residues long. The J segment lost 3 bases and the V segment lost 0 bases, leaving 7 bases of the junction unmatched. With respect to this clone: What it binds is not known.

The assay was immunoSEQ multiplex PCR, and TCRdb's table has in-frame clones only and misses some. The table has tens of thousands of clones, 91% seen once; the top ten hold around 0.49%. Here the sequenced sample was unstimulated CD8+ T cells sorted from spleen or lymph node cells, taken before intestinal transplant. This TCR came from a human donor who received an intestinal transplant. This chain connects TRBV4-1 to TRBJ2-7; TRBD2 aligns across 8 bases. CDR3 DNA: TGCGCCAGCAGCCAAGAGTGGCGGGAGGCGCTCTACGAGCAGTACTTC. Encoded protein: CASSQEWREALYEQYF.